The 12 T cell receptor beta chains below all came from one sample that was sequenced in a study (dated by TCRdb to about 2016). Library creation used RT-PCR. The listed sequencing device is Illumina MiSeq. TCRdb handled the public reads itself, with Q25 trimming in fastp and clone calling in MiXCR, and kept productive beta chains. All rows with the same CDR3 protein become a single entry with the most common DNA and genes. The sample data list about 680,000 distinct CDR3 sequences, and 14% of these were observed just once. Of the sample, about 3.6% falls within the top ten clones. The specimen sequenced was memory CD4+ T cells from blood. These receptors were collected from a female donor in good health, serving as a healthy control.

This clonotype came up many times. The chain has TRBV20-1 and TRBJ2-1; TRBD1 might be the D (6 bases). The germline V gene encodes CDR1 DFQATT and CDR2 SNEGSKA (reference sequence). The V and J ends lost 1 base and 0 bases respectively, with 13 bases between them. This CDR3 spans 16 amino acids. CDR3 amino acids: CSARAWGQSSYNEQFF. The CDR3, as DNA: TGCAGTGCTAGAGCCTGGGGGCAGAGCTCCTACAATGAGCAGTTCTTC.

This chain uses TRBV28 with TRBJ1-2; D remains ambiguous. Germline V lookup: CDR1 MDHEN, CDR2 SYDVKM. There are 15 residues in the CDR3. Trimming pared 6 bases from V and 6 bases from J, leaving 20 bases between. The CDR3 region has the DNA TGTGCCAGCAGAGGCGTCGTGGTCTCCCTTAATGGCTACACCTTC. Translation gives CASRGVVVSLNGYTF.

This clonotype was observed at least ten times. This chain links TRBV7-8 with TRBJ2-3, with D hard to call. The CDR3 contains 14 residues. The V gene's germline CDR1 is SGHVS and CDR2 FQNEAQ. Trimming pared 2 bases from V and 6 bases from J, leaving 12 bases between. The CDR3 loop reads CASSLSLDDDTQYF. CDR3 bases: TGTGCCAGCAGCTTAAGTTTGGATGATGATACGCAGTATTTT. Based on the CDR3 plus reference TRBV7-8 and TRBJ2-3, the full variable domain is GAGVSQSPRYKVAKRGQDVALRCDPISGHVSLFWYQQALGQGPEFLTYFQNEAQLDKSGLPSDRFFAERPEGSVSTLKIQRTQQEDSAVYLCASSLSLDDDTQYFGPGTRLTVL.

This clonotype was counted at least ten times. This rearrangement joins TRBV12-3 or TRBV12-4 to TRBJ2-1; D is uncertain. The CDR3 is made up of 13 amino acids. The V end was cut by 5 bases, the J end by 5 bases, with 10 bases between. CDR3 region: CASSPWADNEQFF. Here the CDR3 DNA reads TGTGCCAGCAGTCCCTGGGCAGACAATGAGCAGTTCTTC.

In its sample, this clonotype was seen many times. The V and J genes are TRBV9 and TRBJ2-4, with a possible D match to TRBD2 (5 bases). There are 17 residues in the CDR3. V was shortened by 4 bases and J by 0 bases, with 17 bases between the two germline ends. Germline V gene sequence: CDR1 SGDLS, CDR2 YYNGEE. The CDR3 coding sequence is TGTGCCAGCAGCCCCCTACCGGGATTACTAGCCAAAAACATTCAGTACTTC. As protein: CASSPLPGLLAKNIQYF. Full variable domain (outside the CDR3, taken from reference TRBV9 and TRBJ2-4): DSGVTQTPKHLITATGQRVTLRCSPRSGDLSVYWYQQSLDQGLQFLIQYYNGEERAKGNILERFSAQQFPDLHSELNLSSLELGDSALYFCASSPLPGLLAKNIQYFGAGTRLSVL.

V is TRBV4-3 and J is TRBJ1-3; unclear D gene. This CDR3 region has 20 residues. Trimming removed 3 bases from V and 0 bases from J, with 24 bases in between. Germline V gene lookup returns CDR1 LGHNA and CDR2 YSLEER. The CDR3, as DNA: TGCGCCAGCAGCCAGGATCCCCCCACCTTAGGTCGCACCTCTGGAAACACCATATATTTT. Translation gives CASSQDPPTLGRTSGNTIYF.

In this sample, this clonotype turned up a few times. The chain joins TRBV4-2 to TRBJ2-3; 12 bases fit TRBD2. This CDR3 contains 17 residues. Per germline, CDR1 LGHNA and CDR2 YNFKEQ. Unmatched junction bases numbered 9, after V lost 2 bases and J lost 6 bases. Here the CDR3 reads CASSQKTSGSVEDTQYF. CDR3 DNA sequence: TGTGCCAGCAGCCAAAAGACTAGCGGGAGTGTTGAGGATACGCAGTATTTT.

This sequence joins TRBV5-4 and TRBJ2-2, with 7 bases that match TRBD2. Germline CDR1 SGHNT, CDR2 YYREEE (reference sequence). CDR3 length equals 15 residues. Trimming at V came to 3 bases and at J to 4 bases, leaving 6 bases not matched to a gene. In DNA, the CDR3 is TGTGCCAGCAGCTGGCCGGGGGGATCCACCGGGGAGCTGTTTTTT. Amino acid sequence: CASSWPGGSTGELFF.

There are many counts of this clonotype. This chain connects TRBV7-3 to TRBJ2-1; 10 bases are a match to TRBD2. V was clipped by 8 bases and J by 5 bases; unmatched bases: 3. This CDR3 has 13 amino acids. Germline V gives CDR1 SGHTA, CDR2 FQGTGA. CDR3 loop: CASGTSENNEQFF. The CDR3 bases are TGTGCCAGCGGGACTAGCGAGAACAATGAGCAGTTCTTC.

The CDR3 sequence is CASSPTSFDIYF. The CDR3 DNA sequence: TGTGCCAGCAGCCCAACGTCTTTTGACATATATTTT. The chain couples TRBV7-2 to TRBJ1-3, with D unresolved. The CDR3 length is 12 residues. Germline V gene sequence: CDR1 SGHTA, CDR2 FQGNSA. V was shortened by 5 bases and J by 12 bases, with 14 bases between the two germline ends. The complete variable domain, with remaining parts taken from reference TRBV7-2 and TRBJ1-3, reads GAGVSQSPSNKVTEKGKDVELRCDPISGHTALYWYRQSLGQGLEFLIYFQGNSAPDKSGLPSDRFSAERTGGSVSTLTIQRTQQEDSAVYLCASSPTSFDIYFGEGSWLTVV.

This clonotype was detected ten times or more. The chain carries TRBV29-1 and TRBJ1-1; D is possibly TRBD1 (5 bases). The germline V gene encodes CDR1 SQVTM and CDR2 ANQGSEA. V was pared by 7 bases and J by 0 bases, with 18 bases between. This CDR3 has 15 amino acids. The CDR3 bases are TGCAGCGGCAGCGGGGGGTGGGGGATGAACACTGAAGCTTTCTTT. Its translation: CSGSGGWGMNTEAFF.

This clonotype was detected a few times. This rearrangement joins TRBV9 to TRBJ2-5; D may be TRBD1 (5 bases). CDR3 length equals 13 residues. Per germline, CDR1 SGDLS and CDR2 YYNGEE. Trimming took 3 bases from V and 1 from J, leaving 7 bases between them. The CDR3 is CASSAGIQETQYF. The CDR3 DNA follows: TGTGCCAGCAGCGCAGGGATCCAAGAGACCCAGTACTTC.